This record looks at one T cell receptor (beta chain) sequence and its context. Ten or more counts support this clonotype. Its antigen specificity is not known. Within one base of it there is no much larger clone, and no base qualities were kept. Taken with the paper, the label for treatment or condition translates to: live attenuated yellow fever vaccine strain. PBMCs were isolated from peripheral blood using a standard Ficoll-Paque protocol. Dynabeads CD4 and CD8 positive selection kits were used to isolate CD4 and CD8 T-cell fractions. TriZol was used to extract RNA from bulk PBMCs, from CD4 and CD8 fractions, and from dextramer-positive and dextramer-negative fractions. This specimen belongs to a study of T cells after yellow fever vaccination (dated by TCRdb to the late 2010s). A note on the overall study: The SMART-Seq v4 Ultra Low Input RNA kit was used to prepare libraries from fractions with low cell numbers. To follow T-cell clones before and after both primary and booster YFV17D yellow fever vaccination, bulk TCR alpha and beta repertoires underwent longitudinal sequencing. Two healthy male donors, one aged 18 to 30 and one aged 30 to 40 years, made up the cohort. Bulk PBMC replicates and cell subsets were isolated from blood drawn at multiple timepoints before and after both primary and secondary immunization. The paper's findings and limits, for the study overall: Most clones expanded after primary vaccination (about 96% of CD4 and 88% of CD8) were re-detected after the booster, suggesting that broad memory maintenance occurred. The study included only a couple of donors, which limits how far the findings can be generalized. A small fraction of clonotypes showed up in both the CD4 and CD8 compartments, probably as a result of convergent recombination. The secondary T-cell response was found to be weaker but faster than the primary response, with a peak reached on day 5 rather than on day 15. Computational filtering was required because FACS-sorted repertoires could contain abundant contaminating clonotypes from the bulk population.

TCR cDNA was synthesized by 5'RACE template switching, through which a universal primer site and unique molecular identifiers were introduced. Priming of cDNA synthesis was performed from both the TCR alpha and TCR beta constant segments. Library amplification involved two PCR steps, and the second step added sample barcodes and sequencing adapters. Libraries were sequenced on Illumina HiSeq 2500 (2x100 bp) or NovaSeq (2x150 bp). The authors' analysis ran thus. MIGEC was used to demultiplex reads and collapse the reads into UMI consensus sequences, and MiXCR was used for V(D)J alignment. Clonotypes responding to the vaccine were identified with edgeR on replicate PBMC samples, with the criteria of FDR below 0.01 and a log2 fold change above 5 up to day 15. Each bulk clonotype was labeled CD4 or CD8 based on which sequenced repertoire, CD4 or CD8, contained the clonotype at higher abundance. TCRdb reprocessed the public reads (quality trimming at Q25 with fastp, clone calling with MiXCR) and kept in-frame beta chains. Each entry merges the rows of one CDR3 protein and shows their most common DNA and genes. The V and J calls here are based on TCRdb, not the publication. The table for this sample lists 150,000 to 200,000 distinct CDR3 sequences; approximately 6% of them were counted only once. The top ten constitute less than 3.5% of the sample.

Spanning cysteine to phenylalanine, the CDR3 consists of 16 amino acids. Left in the record is the CDR3 DNA by itself, 48 bases read in frame from the first base. Trimming removed 3 bases from V and 3 bases from J, leaving 13 bases between the germline ends. CDR1 and CDR2, looked up from the germline V gene, are KGHDR and SFDVKD. In this chain, TRBV24-1 is recombined with TRBJ2-2; the D gene assignment is perhaps TRBD1 or TRBD2, with each matching 5 bases. The receptor comes from a man aged 18 to 29 who received the YFV17D yellow fever vaccine. Here the sequenced sample was CD4+ T cells sorted from PBMCs, taken on the day of the first yellow fever vaccination. The DNA is TGTGCCACCAGTGATGCCGCCGGGGCCTACACCGGGGAGCTGTTTTTT. It is translated as CATSDAAGAYTGELFF.